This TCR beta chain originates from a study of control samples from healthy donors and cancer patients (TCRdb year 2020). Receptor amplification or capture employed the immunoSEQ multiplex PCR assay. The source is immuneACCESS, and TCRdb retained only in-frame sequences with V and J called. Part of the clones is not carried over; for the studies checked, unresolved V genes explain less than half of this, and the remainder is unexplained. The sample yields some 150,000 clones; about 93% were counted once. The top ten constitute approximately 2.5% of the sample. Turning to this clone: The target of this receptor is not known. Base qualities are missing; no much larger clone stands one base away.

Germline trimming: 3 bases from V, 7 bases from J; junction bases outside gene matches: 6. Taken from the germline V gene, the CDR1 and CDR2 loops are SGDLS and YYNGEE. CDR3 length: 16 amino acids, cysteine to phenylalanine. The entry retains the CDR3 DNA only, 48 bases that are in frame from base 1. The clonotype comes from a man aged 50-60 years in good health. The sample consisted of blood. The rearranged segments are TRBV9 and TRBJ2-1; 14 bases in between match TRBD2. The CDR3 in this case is CASSEGTSGRGNEQFF. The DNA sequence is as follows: TGTGCCAGCAGCGAAGGGACTAGCGGGAGAGGGAATGAGCAGTTCTTC.